The present entry profiles one TCR beta chain with its context. The data were obtained in a study of blood T cell repertoires in COVID-19. Across the study: Samples came from the United States, Italy and Spain, spanning acute and convalescent COVID-19. Nucleic acid was either cDNA or gDNA, and it came from T cells, B-cell-depleted T cells, or PBMCs.

Original processing methods: It was from reference gene primer amplification that nucleated cell counts were estimated. Libraries were prepared by immunoSEQ multiplex PCR; TCRdb keeps only in-frame clonotypes and omits some of them. V and J calls and clone size are copied from that table; D and trimming were computed from the DNA. The data show 270,000 or so clones, nearly 90% seen once. Germline values: CDR1 LNHDA, CDR2 SQIVND (reference sequence). The CDR3 consists of 15 residues. V gave up 7 bases and J gave up 1 base; unmatched junction bases: 6. What was sequenced was peripheral blood. This chain joins TRBV19 and TRBJ1-1, with TRBD1 matching over 10 bases. This TCR was sampled from a woman in her 40s who had recovered from COVID-19. CDR3 nucleotide sequence: TGTGCCAGTACCTTGGGACAGGGGACGAACACTGAAGCTTTCTTT. Translated, it gives CASTLGQGTNTEAFF. The variable domain in full, with the rest retrieved from reference TRBV19 and TRBJ1-1, is DGGITQSPKYLFRKEGQNVTLSCEQNLNHDAMYWYRQDPGQGLRLIYYSQIVNDFQKGDIAEGYSVSREKKESFPLTVTSAQKNPTAFYLCASTLGQGTNTEAFFGQGTRLTVV.